The sequence of this T cell receptor (beta chain) was determined in a study of shared clonotypes between healthy human individuals (dated by TCRdb to the early 2020s). About the full investigation: The cohort included a few men and a couple of women between 18 and 49 years of age. Libraries were prepared and TCR repertoires were sequenced by different laboratories using diverse techniques, in order to increase sequencing depth and limit assay-specific biases. Between about 0.85 and 9.5 billion PBMCs per donor were obtained by leukapheresis. To estimate repertoire size and how much clonotypes are shared between individuals, the study performed deep sequencing of blood TCR repertoires from five healthy adults. For each donor, CD4 naive and CD4 memory were each run on three plates, CD8 naive on two plates, and CD8 memory on one plate. General conclusions and limits of the study: Approximately 4.8% of naive CD4, 3.5% of naive CD8, about 2.4% of memory CD4, and 0.4% of memory CD8 clonotypes were shared across a few donors. Pairwise subsampling led to the expectation that sequencing depth would affect the degree of clonotype sharing among donors. Because the study included a small number of donors, the genetic and exposure-history diversity represented was limited. Higher generation probabilities were observed for clonotypes shared by all four sorted-subset donors than for non-shared clonotypes. Even with the large sequencing depth, rarefaction of the sorted-subset datasets indicated that sequencing was incomplete. Naive subsets generally had larger estimated clonotype richness than memory subsets. Sampling was limited to blood, and TCR repertoires in tissue likely differ from TCR repertoires in blood.

About this clone itself: Its antigen is still unknown. No base qualities exist here, and no much larger clone lies one base off it.

The donors were healthy, HIV-negative adults who had no recently reported acute infections or vaccinations. Every donor was a Caucasian adult living in Nashville, Tennessee, USA. CD4+ T cells were enriched through magnetic negative selection, after which naive cells were positively selected on CD45RA and the remaining negative fraction served as the memory subset. Blood was obtained by leukapheresis, after which PBMCs were separated by Ficoll-Histopaque density gradient centrifugation and cryopreserved in liquid nitrogen vapor phase. Purity and quantity of every magnetically sorted T cell population were checked by analytical flow cytometry. Each sorted fraction had its genomic DNA isolated and then quantified by UV absorbance on a Nanodrop 2000c. TCR CDR3 regions were amplified from genomic DNA by multiplex PCR using the deep immunoSEQ assay. Extracted genomic DNA from each cell subset was spread evenly across all wells of several immunoSEQ 96-well plates, with each plate serving as a replicate. For sorted subsets, 200 ng of genomic DNA, equivalent to 30,000 or so T cell genomes, went into each replicate PCR. Purified libraries were measured with a Qubit 3.0 fluorometer, size-checked on a Bioanalyzer 2100, and measured again with the KAPA Library Quantification kit. Each immunoSEQ 96-well plate was sequenced on its own single-read 150-cycle Illumina NextSeq 550 flow cell. The study's own analysis went as follows. Because only junctional sequences without quality scores were contained in the immunoSEQ output, filtering matching that applied to full-length reads could not be performed. To assign V/J genes and CDR3, sequences were annotated against IMGT germline references using PyIR, a Python wrapper for IgBLAST v1.9. Reads were filtered out if the reads had weak V/J assignments (E-value above 1e-6), no CDR3, stop codons, out-of-frame junctions, or ambiguous translated residues. V3J clonotypes were defined by identical inferred V gene, J gene, and CDR3 amino acid sequence. To compute the percentage overlap between repertoires, the number of shared unique clonotypes was divided by the size of the smaller repertoire. Richness of each repertoire was evaluated using RTK rarefaction, the Chao1 estimator, and Recon v2.1 estimates of unobserved clonotypes. Generation probabilities for all TCRbeta clonotypes obtained by the gDNA method from a handful of donors were computed using OLGA. The immuneACCESS repertoire file appears here via TCRdb, limited to in-frame rearrangements. These files lack a portion of the clones; in checked studies, under half of the deficit traces to unresolved V genes, and the cause of the others is not known. V and J calls plus clone size are reproduced from that table; the DNA served to infer D and trimming. Recorded for this sample are some 2.3 million clones; more than 80% of them occurred a single time. 0.39% of the sample belongs to the ten largest clones.

Unmatched junction bases come to 6, with V trimmed by 10 bases and J by 3 bases. The germline V gene (reference sequence) gives CDR1 as SGHNT and CDR2 as YYREEE. Reading from cysteine to phenylalanine, the CDR3 counts 12 amino acids. Here the CDR3 DNA is all that survives: 36 bases in frame from base 1. Sequenced sample: naive CD4+ T cells from PBMCs. The cell subset or site tag for this specimen amounts to: CD45RA+ positively selected. The receptor was derived from a man in his late teens or twenties in good health. Some clones in this sample may be carry-over from other donors' samples. The rearranged chain carries TRBV5-4 and TRBJ1-2; the central 7 bases match TRBD1. The CDR3 here reads CAPGTVDYGYTF. Here is the DNA: TGTGCCCCAGGGACAGTTGACTATGGCTACACCTTC.